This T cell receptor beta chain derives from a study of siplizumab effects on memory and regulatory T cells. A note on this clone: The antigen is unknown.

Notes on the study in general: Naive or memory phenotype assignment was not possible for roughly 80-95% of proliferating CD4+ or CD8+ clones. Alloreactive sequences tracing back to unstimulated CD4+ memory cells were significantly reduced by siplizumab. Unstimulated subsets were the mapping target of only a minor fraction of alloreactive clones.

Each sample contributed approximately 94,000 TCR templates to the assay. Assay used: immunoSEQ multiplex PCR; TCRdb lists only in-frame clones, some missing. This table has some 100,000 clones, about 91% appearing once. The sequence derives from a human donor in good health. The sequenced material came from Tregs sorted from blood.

CDR3 amino acids: CASSLNAWANEKLFF. The DNA for the CDR3 is TGTGCCAGCAGCTTAAACGCTTGGGCTAATGAAAAACTGTTTTTT. This rearrangement joins TRBV7-2 to TRBJ1-4; D is uncertain. Trimming removed 2 bases from V and 3 bases from J, with 10 bases in between. This CDR3 comprises 15 residues. The germline gives CDR1 SGHTA, CDR2 FQGNSA. The complete variable domain, with remaining parts taken from reference TRBV7-2 and TRBJ1-4, reads GAGVSQSPSNKVTEKGKDVELRCDPISGHTALYWYRQSLGQGLEFLIYFQGNSAPDKSGLPSDRFSAERTGGSVSTLTIQRTQQEDSAVYLCASSLNAWANEKLFFGSGTQLSVL.